This T cell receptor beta chain was identified in a study of blood T cell repertoires in COVID-19. V gave up 0 bases and J gave up 2 bases, with 9 bases separating them. This CDR3 is built from 14 residues. Per germline, CDR1 GTSNPN and CDR2 SVGIG (reference sequence). In this sample, this clone turned up once. Per the original data handling: Estimation of nucleated cell counts was performed using reference gene primer amplification. Libraries were prepared by immunoSEQ multiplex PCR; TCRdb keeps only in-frame clonotypes and omits some of them. The D gene and trimming were derived from the DNA, and the V and J assignments and clone size from that table. The sample comprises about 180,000 clones, 88% of which are singletons, and roughly 8.9% rests with the top ten.

The sequenced sample was PBMCs or T cells enriched from blood (not recorded which). This clonotype was sampled from a young woman who had recovered from COVID-19. The chain carries TRBV30 and TRBJ2-3; a weak D match, TRBD1 (6 bases). CDR3 DNA sequence: TGTGCCTGGAGTGTACAGGGAGCCACAGATACGCAGTATTTT. This codes for CAWSVQGATDTQYF.